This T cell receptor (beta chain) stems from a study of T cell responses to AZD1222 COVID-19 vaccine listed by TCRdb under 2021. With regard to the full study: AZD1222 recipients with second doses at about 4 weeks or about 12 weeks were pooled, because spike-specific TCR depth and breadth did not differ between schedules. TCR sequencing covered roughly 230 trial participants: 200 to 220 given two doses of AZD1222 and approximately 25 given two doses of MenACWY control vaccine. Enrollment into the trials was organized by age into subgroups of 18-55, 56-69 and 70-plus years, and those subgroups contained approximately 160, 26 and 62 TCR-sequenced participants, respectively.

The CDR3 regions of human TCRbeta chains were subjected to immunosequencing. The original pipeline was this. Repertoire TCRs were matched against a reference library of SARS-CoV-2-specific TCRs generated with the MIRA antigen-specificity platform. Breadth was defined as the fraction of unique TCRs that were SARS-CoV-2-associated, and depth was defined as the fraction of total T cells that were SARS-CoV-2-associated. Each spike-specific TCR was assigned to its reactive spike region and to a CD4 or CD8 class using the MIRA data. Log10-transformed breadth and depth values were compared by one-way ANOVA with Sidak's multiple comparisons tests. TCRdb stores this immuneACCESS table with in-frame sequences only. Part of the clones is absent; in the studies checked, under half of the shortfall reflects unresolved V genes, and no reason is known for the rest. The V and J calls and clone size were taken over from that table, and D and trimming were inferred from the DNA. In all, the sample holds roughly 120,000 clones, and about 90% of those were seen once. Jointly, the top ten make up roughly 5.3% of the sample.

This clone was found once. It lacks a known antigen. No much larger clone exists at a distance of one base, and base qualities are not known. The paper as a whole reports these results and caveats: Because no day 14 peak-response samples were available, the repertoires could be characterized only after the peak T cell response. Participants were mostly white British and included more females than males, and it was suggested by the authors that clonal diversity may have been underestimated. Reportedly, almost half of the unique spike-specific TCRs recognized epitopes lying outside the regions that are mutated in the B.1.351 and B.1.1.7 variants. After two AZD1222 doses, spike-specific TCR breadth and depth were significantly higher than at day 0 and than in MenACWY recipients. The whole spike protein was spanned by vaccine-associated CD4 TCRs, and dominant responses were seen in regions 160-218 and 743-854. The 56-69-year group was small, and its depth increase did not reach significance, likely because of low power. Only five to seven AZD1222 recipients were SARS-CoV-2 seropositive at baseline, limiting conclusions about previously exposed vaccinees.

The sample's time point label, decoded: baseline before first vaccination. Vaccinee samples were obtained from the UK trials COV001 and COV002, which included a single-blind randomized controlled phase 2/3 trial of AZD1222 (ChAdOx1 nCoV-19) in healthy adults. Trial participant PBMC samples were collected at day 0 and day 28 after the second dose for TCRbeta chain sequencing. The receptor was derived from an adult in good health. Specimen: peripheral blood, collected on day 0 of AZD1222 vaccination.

The CDR3 protein sequence reads: CASSQYPGTGRFDSPLHF. Here is the DNA: TGCGCCAGCAGCCAATACCCCGGGACAGGGAGGTTTGATTCACCCCTCCACTTT. The chain uses TRBV5-1 and TRBJ1-6; 9 central nucleotides agree with TRBD1. From the germline V gene, CDR1 is SGHRS and CDR2 is YFSETQ. At the junction V is shortened by 4 bases and J by 8 bases; bases outside the gene matches: 16. The CDR3, from cysteine to phenylalanine, totals 18 residues. The read is trimmed to its CDR3 DNA, 54 bases read in frame from base 1.